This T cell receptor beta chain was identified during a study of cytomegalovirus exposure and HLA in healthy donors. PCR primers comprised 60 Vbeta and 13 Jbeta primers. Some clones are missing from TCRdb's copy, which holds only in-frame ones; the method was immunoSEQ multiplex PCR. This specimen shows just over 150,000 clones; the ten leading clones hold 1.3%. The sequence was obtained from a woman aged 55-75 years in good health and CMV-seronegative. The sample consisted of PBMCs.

The CDR3 sequence: CASSLIPEDTQYF. CDR3 coding DNA: TGCGCCAGCAGCTTGATCCCCGAGGATACGCAGTATTTT. V is TRBV5-1 and J is TRBJ2-3; D is ambiguous. The CDR3 length is 13 residues. The germline V gene encodes CDR1 SGHRS and CDR2 YFSETQ. Deletions cut 1 base from V and 6 bases from J, with 9 bases between.